This T cell receptor beta chain derives from a study of blood T cells in healthy people across ages. It was with a sample-barcoded 5' primer and a J-beta primer mix that a second PCR of roughly 7 to 12 cycles was run. Via MiXCR, TCRdb re-called the 5' RACE reads, giving one row per CDR3 protein. Seen here are about 1.8 million distinct CDR3 sequences, 40% to 55% observed once, and the top ten hold approximately 2%. The V gene's germline CDR1 is KGHDR and CDR2 SFDVKD. The CDR3 has 15 amino acids. The ends lost 6 bases at V and 5 bases at J; junction bases unmatched: 6. Sequencing was performed on blood. The chain is built from TRBV24-1 and TRBJ2-1; TRBD2 agrees at 10 bases. The clonotype originates from a middle-aged woman in good health. The DNA of the CDR3 is TGTGCCACCAGTATTAGCGGGGGGAACCACAATGAGCAGTTCTTC. Translating it yields CATSISGGNHNEQFF.